Given below is one T cell receptor (beta chain) in context. The repertoire was sequenced with immunoSEQ multiplex PCR; TCRdb's copy has only in-frame clones and lacks some. Seen here are 110,000 or so clones, about three quarters observed once, and the top ten hold less than 2%. The data stem from a study of blood T cell repertoires in COVID-19. The junction had 3 bases not matched to a gene; V was cut back by 5 bases and J by 1 base. In germline, CDR1 is SGHTA, CDR2 FQGTGA. There are 16 residues in the CDR3. The rearrangement uses TRBV7-3 and TRBJ2-3; 13 nucleotides line up with TRBD2. Sample: peripheral blood. The source is a woman in her 40s with acute or convalescent COVID-19. The chain's CDR3 is CASSLGLAGGTDTQYF. CDR3 sequence (DNA): TGTGCCAGCAGCCTAGGACTAGCGGGGGGCACAGATACGCAGTATTTT. The full variable domain, its missing parts supplied by reference TRBV7-3 and TRBJ2-3, is GAGVSQTPSNKVTEKGKYVELRCDPISGHTALYWYRQSLGQGPEFLIYFQGTGAADDSGLPNDRFFAVRPEGSVSTLKIQRTERGDSAVYLCASSLGLAGGTDTQYFGPGTRLTVL.